This record covers a single TCR beta chain. Its antigen is unidentified. The data are from a study of T cell repertoires in cytomegalovirus infection. Turning to the study itself: Through public TCR beta signatures, both CMV infection and matching HLA type were indicated.

Study observations and caveats: The ex vivo response was dominated by HLA-C-restricted CMV-specific TCR beta clonotypes. Summed frequency of shared TCR beta families picked out CMV carriers who also had the relevant HLA.

V lost 5 bases to trimming and J lost 1 base, with 12 bases between them. The CDR3 runs to 14 residues. Per the germline V gene, CDR1 is MDHEN and CDR2 is SYDVKM. Using its own MiXCR run on the reads, TCRdb lists one record per CDR3 protein. Of hundreds of thousands of distinct CDR3 sequences listed, roughly a quarter were seen once; the top ten hold approximately 8%. Sequenced material: CD8+ T cells from PBMCs. The source of this sequence is a human donor in good health (CMV status not recorded). Some clones in this sample may be carry-over from other donors' samples. The gene calls are TRBV28 and TRBJ2-7; D is undetermined. For the CDR3, the DNA is TGTGCCAGCAGTACATGGACGGGTTCCTACGAGCAGTACGTC. Translation gives CASSTWTGSYEQYV.